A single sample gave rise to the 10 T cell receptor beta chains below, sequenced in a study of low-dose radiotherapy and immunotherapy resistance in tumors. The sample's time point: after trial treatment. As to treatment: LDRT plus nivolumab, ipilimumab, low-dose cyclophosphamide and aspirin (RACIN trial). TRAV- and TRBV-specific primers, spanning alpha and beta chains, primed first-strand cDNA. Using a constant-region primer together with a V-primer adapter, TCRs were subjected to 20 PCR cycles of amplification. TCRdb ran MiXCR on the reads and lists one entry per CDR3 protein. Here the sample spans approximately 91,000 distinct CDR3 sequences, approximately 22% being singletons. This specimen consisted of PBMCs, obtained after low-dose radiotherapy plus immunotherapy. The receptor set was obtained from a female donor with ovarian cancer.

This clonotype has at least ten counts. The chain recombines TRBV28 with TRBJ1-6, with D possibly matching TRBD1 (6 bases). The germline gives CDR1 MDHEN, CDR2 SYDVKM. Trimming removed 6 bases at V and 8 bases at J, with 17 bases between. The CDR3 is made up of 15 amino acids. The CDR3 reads CASRYQVGGHSPLHF. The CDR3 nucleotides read TGTGCCAGCAGGTACCAGGTGGGGGGGCATTCACCCCTCCACTTT.

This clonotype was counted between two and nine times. This chain's CDR3 is CSARAGWGDEQYF. The CDR3 bases are TGCAGTGCTAGAGCGGGATGGGGTGACGAGCAGTACTTC. The chain is built from TRBV20-1 and TRBJ2-7; D possibly corresponds to TRBD2 (5 bases). Germline assignment: CDR1 DFQATT and CDR2 SNEGSKA (reference sequence). This CDR3 spans 13 amino acids. V shed 1 base and J shed 5 bases, with 12 bases lying between them.

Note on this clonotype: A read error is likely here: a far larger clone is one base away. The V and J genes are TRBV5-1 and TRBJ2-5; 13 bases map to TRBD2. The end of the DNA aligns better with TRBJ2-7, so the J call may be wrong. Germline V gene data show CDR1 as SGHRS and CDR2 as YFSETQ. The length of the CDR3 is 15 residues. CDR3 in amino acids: CASSLEGTSGTEQYF. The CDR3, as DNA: TGCGCCAGCAGCTTGGAGGGGACTAGCGGGACCGAGCAGTACTTC.

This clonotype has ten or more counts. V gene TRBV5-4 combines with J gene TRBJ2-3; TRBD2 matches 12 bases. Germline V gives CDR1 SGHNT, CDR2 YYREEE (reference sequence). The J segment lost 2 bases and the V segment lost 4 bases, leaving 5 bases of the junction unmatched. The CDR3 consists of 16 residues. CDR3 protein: CASSVTSGGSTDTQYF. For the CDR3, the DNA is TGTGCCAGCAGCGTGACTAGCGGGGGCTCCACAGATACGCAGTATTTT.

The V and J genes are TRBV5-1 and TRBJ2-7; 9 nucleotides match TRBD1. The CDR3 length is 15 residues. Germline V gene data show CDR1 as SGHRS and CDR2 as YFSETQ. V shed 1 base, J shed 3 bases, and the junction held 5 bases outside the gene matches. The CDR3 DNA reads TGCGCCAGCAGCTTGCCACAGGGGGCAAGCTACGAGCAGTACTTC. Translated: CASSLPQGASYEQYF.

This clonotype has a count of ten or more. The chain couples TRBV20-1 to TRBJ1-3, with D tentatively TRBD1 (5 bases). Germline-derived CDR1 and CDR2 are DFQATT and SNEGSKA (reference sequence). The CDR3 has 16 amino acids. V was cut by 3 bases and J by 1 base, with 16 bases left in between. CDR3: CSASEGHIDSGNTIYF. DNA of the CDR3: TGCAGTGCTAGTGAAGGACATATCGATTCTGGAAACACCATATATTTT.

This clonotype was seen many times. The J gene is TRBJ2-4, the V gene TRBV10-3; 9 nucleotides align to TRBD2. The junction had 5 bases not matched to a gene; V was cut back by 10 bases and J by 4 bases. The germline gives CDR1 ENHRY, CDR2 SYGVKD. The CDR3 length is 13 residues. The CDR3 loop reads CATFSGSKNIQYF. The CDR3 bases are TGTGCCACCTTTAGCGGGAGTAAAAACATTCAGTACTTC.

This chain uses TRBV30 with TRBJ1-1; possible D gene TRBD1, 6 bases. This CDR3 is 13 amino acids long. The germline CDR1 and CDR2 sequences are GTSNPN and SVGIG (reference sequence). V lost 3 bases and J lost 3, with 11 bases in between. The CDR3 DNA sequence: TGTGCCTGGAGGCCCAACAGGGACACTGAAGCTTTCTTT. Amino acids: CAWRPNRDTEAFF.

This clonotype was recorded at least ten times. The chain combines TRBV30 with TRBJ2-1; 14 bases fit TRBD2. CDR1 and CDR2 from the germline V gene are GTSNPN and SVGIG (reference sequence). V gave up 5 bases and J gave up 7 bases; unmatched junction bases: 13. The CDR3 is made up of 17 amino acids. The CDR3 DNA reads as TGTGCCTGGGATAAGGGACTAGCGGGAGTGGGTCGGAATGAGCAGTTCTTC. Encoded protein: CAWDKGLAGVGRNEQFF.

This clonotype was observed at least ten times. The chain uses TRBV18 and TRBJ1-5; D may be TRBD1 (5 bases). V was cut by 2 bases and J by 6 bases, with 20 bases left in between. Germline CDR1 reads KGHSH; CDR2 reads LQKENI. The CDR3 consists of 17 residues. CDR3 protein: CASSPREMGESRQPQHF. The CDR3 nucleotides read TGTGCCAGCTCACCAAGAGAGATGGGGGAGTCTCGTCAGCCCCAGCATTTT. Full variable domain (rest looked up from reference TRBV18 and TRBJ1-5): NAGVMQNPRHLVRRRGQEARLRCSPMKGHSHVYWYRQLPEEGLKFMVYLQKENIIDESGMPKERFSAEFPKEGPSILRIQQVVRGDSAAYFCASSPREMGESRQPQHFGDGTRLSIL.